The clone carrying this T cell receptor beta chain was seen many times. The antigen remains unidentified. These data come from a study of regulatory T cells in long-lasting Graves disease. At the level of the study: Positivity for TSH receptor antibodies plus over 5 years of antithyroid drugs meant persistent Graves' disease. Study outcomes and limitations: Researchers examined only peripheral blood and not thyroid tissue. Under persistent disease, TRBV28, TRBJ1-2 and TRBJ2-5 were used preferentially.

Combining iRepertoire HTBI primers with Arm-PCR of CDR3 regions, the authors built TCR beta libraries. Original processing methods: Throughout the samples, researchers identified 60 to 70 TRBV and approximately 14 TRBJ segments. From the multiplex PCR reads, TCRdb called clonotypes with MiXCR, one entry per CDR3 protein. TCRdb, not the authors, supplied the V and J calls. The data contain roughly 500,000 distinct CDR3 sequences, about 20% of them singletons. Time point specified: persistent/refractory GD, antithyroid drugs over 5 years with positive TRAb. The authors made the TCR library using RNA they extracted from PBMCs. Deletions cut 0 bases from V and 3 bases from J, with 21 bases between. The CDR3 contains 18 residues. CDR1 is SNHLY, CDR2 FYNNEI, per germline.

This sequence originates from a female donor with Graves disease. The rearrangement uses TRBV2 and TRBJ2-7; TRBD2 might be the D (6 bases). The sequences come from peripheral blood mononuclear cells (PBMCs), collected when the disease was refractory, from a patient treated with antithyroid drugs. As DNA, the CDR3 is TGTGCCAGCAGTGAAGCGGGAGGAGGTACTCTACTCTACTACGAGCAGTACTTC. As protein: CASSEAGGGTLLYYEQYF.